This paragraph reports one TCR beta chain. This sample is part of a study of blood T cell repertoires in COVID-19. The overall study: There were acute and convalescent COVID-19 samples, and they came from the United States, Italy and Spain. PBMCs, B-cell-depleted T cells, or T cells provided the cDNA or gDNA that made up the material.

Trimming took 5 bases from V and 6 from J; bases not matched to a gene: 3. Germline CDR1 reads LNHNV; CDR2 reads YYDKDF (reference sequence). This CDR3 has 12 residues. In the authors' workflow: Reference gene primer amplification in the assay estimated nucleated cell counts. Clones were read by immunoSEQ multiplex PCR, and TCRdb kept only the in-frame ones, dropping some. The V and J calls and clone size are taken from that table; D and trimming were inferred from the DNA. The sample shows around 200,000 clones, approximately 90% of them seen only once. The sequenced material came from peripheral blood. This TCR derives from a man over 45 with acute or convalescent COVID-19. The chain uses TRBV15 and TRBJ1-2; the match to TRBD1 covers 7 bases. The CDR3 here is CATSVDRDGYTF. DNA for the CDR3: TGTGCCACCAGCGTCGACAGGGATGGCTACACCTTC.